Listed below are T cell receptor beta chains from one sample, sequenced in a study of T cell changes during pregnancy in multiple sclerosis. The data were produced by immunoSEQ multiplex PCR, yet TCRdb's version contains in-frame clones alone and is incomplete. Found here are tens of thousands of clones, around 93% of them singletons; the top ten hold about 0.91%. The sequencing here drew on peripheral blood, taken before pregnancy. All receptors come from a female donor with multiple sclerosis, enrolled in a pregnancy study. Each CDR3 is given with its conserved first and last residue. The D gene is left open where the match is weak. A clone size is listed for some rows: how often the clone was seen (once, few, many), or a class if it is expanded.

TRBD1	TRBV7-9	13	TRBJ2-7	once	CASSGQDTYEQYF	TGTGCCAGCAGCGGACAGGACACATACGAGCAGTACTTC
TRBD2	TRBV7-2	14	TRBJ2-3	NA	CASSPGGPSDTQYF	TGTGCCAGCAGCCCGGGGGGGCCCTCAGATACGCAGTATTTT
NA	TRBV6-5	13	TRBJ2-1	NA	CASSSQGNNEQFF	TGTGCCAGCAGTTCCCAGGGGAACAATGAGCAGTTCTTC
NA	TRBV5-1	15	TRBJ1-4	few	CASSLGGGSNEKLFF	TGCGCCAGCAGCCTCGGAGGAGGGTCTAATGAAAAACTGTTTTTT
NA	TRBV7-2	14	TRBJ1-2	few	CASSPGGGYYGYTF	TGTGCCAGCTCCCCGGGAGGGGGTTACTATGGCTACACCTTC
NA	TRBV7-2	12	TRBJ1-2	NA	CASSLAQAGYTF	TGTGCCAGCAGCTTAGCCCAAGCAGGCTACACCTTC
TRBD1	TRBV25-1	16	TRBJ2-5	NA	CASSEYTTGEGETQYF	TGTGCCAGCAGTGAATATACAACAGGGGAAGGTGAGACCCAGTACTTC
NA	TRBV7-9	15	TRBJ2-1	NA	CASSLPVPDWNEQFF	TGTGCCAGCAGCTTACCGGTCCCTGACTGGAATGAGCAGTTCTTC
TRBD1	TRBV7-9	16	TRBJ1-2	NA	CASSQGQGRVNYGYTF	TGTGCCAGCAGCCAGGGACAGGGGAGAGTTAACTATGGCTACACCTTC
NA	TRBV19	15	TRBJ2-3	NA	CASSIFPRITDTQYF	TGTGCCAGTAGTATTTTTCCGCGGATCACAGATACGCAGTATTTT
NA	TRBV6-5	15	TRBJ1-3	NA	CASKQGENSGNTIYF	TGTGCCAGCAAACAGGGAGAAAATTCTGGAAACACCATATATTTT
NA	TRBV7-2	13	TRBJ1-6	NA	CASAVGQNSPLHF	TGTGCCAGCGCCGTTGGACAGAATTCACCCCTCCACTTT
TRBD1	TRBV11-2	16	TRBJ1-1	NA	CASSSQRTGINTEAFF	TGTGCCAGCAGCTCCCAAAGGACAGGTATTAACACTGAAGCTTTCTTT
NA	TRBV7-2	17	TRBJ2-3	NA	CASSLGFGGPSTDTQYF	TGTGCCAGCAGCTTAGGGTTCGGTGGTCCTAGCACAGATACGCAGTATTTT
NA	TRBV5-1	15	TRBJ2-7	NA	CASSLAMGGAGEQYF	TGCGCCAGCAGCTTGGCCATGGGGGGAGCGGGCGAGCAGTACTTC
TRBD2	TRBV6-4	14	TRBJ2-1	once	CASSDGTSSNEQFF	TGTGCCAGCAGTGATGGGACTAGTTCCAATGAGCAGTTCTTC
NA	TRBV11-2	14	TRBJ2-7	NA	CASSFPRTGYEQYF	TGTGCCAGCAGCTTTCCTAGAACGGGCTACGAGCAGTACTTC
NA	TRBV7-2	14	TRBJ1-1	once	CASSLLGVGTEAFF	TGTGCCAGCAGCTTACTGGGAGTGGGCACTGAAGCTTTCTTT
NA	TRBV7-9	15	TRBJ1-2	NA	CASSLGPKGNYGYTF	TGTGCCAGCAGCTTAGGTCCGAAGGGGAACTATGGCTACACCTTC
TRBD1	TRBV5-1	15	TRBJ2-3	once	CASTLNRGVLDTQYF	TGCGCCAGCACCCTCAACAGGGGTGTATTGGATACGCAGTATTTT
NA	TRBV5-1	14	TRBJ1-1	once	CASSLAEGGPEAFF	TGCGCCAGCAGCTTGGCCGAGGGAGGGCCTGAAGCTTTCTTT
NA	TRBV4-2	16	TRBJ2-3	NA	CASSLLRGGAEDTQYF	TGTGCCAGCAGCCTCCTAAGGGGGGGGGCGGAGGATACGCAGTATTTT
NA	TRBV18	15	TRBJ1-6	NA	CASSAASSYNSPLHF	TGTGCCAGCTCCGCCGCGAGCTCCTATAATTCACCCCTCCACTTT
TRBD2	TRBV28	13	TRBJ2-4	NA	CASSLAGGNIQYF	TGTGCCAGCAGTTTAGCGGGAGGAAACATTCAGTACTTC